These 21 T cell receptor beta chains were all obtained from the same sample, sequenced in a study of T cell repertoires in cytomegalovirus infection (dated by TCRdb to the late 2010s). The sequencer listed for this sample is Illumina HiSeq 1500. Using fastp trimming at Q25 and MiXCR clonotype assembly, TCRdb reanalyzed the public sequencing data and kept in-frame beta chains. Every entry covers one CDR3 protein and lists the most common genes and DNA from its rows. The sample table records approximately 700,000 distinct CDR3 sequences; roughly a third of these occur just once. Roughly 2.9% of the sample is held by the ten biggest clonotypes. The sample taken for sequencing was PBMCs. Receptors originate from a human donor in good health (CMV status not recorded). Some clones in this sample may be carry-over from other donors' samples.

This clonotype has a handful of counts. The rearrangement links TRBV27 to TRBJ2-1, with unresolved D. Per germline, CDR1 MNHEY and CDR2 SMNVEV (reference sequence). The CDR3 has 15 amino acids. Trimming left V 7 bases short and J 4 bases short, with 17 bases between. The CDR3 protein is CASKGEPSNYNEQFF. The DNA of the CDR3 is TGTGCCAGCAAAGGAGAGCCATCCAATTACAATGAGCAGTTCTTC.

The chain uses TRBV29-1 and TRBJ2-5; 8 nucleotides line up with TRBD2. V gave up 7 bases and J gave up 6 bases; unmatched junction bases: 13. The CDR3 runs 14 residues. The germline CDR1 and CDR2 sequences are SQVTM and ANQGSEA. Written as DNA, the CDR3 is TGCAGCGGCACCCGGGGGGGACCAGAGAAGACCCAGTACTTC. This encodes CSGTRGGPEKTQYF. The variable domain in full, completed from reference TRBV29-1 and TRBJ2-5, reads SAVISQKPSRDICQRGTSLTIQCQVDSQVTMMFWYRQQPGQSLTLIATANQGSEATYESGFVIDKFPISRPNLTFSTLTVSNMSPEDSSIYLCSGTRGGPEKTQYFGPGTRLLVL.

The chain combines TRBV28 with TRBJ1-5, with unresolved D. Germline CDR1 MDHEN, CDR2 SYDVKM. The CDR3 is 14 amino acids. The V end lost 1 base, the J end lost 3 bases, and 7 bases lay between the germline ends. The CDR3 bases are TGTGCCAGCAGTTTATATCTGGTCAATCAGCCCCAGCATTTT. This sequence encodes CASSLYLVNQPQHF.

This clonotype was counted a few times. The CDR3 region is CASRAQGAVHYGYTF. The CDR3 DNA follows: TGTGCCAGCAGGGCCCAGGGAGCGGTGCACTATGGCTACACCTTC. The rearrangement joins TRBV6-1 to TRBJ1-2; D perhaps matches TRBD1 (5 bases). The germline V gene encodes CDR1 MNHNS and CDR2 SASEGT. This CDR3 has 15 amino acids. The V end lost 6 bases, the J end lost 3 bases, and 17 bases lay between the germline ends.

The sample holds a few counts of this clonotype. The J gene is TRBJ1-1, the V gene TRBV5-6, with D possibly matching TRBD1 (5 bases). Trimming pared 4 bases from V and 0 bases from J, leaving 16 bases between. The germline V gene encodes CDR1 SGHDT and CDR2 YYEEEE. CDR3 length: 16 residues. CDR3 bases: TGTGCCAGCAGCGGGGACGGAGGATTTATGAACACTGAAGCTTTCTTT. Its translation: CASSGDGGFMNTEAFF. Full variable domain (rest looked up from reference TRBV5-6 and TRBJ1-1): DAGVTQSPTHLIKTRGQQVTLRCSPKSGHDTVSWYQQALGQGPQFIFQYYEEEERQRGNFPDRFSGHQFPNYSSELNVNALLLGDSALYLCASSGDGGFMNTEAFFGQGTRLTVV.

The chain couples TRBV7-8 to TRBJ1-5; D ambiguous. Looked up from germline, CDR1 is SGHVS and CDR2 is FQNEAQ. The CDR3 is made up of 16 amino acids. V was trimmed by 1 base and J by 0 bases, leaving 10 bases between them. The CDR3: CASSLEPHDSNQPQHF. The DNA for the CDR3 is TGTGCCAGCAGCTTAGAGCCGCACGATAGCAATCAGCCCCAGCATTTT.

This clonotype occurred many times. The rearrangement links TRBV7-9 to TRBJ2-3, with 7 bases that match TRBD1. The junction had 9 bases not matched to a gene; V was cut back by 4 bases and J by 2 bases. Germline values: CDR1 SEHNR, CDR2 FQNEAQ (reference sequence). The CDR3 runs to 16 residues. The CDR3 region has the DNA TGTGCCAGCAGCTGGTACGACAGGGAGTACACAGATACGCAGTATTTT. It yields the protein CASSWYDREYTDTQYF.

This clonotype was observed a single time. The V and J genes are TRBV7-9 and TRBJ1-1; D unclear. Trimming removed 1 base from V and 1 base from J, with 13 bases in between. This CDR3 contains 16 residues. Per the germline V gene, CDR1 is SEHNR and CDR2 is FQNEAQ (reference sequence). The CDR3 is CASSLGPEFWNTEAFF. The CDR3 bases are TGTGCCAGCAGCTTAGGACCGGAGTTCTGGAACACTGAAGCTTTCTTT.

The chain employs TRBV3-1 and TRBJ1-6, with TRBD1 identical over 8 bases. The CDR3 has 15 amino acids. J lost 5 bases, V lost 6 bases, and 6 bases had no gene match. From germline, CDR1 is LGHDT and CDR2 YNNKEL (reference sequence). The CDR3 loop is CASRLQGVDNSPLHF. CDR3 in DNA: TGTGCCAGCAGATTACAGGGGGTCGATAATTCACCCCTCCACTTT.

V is TRBV7-4 and J is TRBJ1-2; D remains unclear. Trimming shortened V by 0 bases and J by 8 bases, and 16 bases separated the two germline ends. The germline gives CDR1 SGHVT, CDR2 SQSDAQ. The CDR3 runs to 15 residues. The CDR3 spells CASSLAGLGDQGYTF. The DNA of the CDR3 is TGTGCCAGCAGCTTAGCGGGTCTCGGGGATCAAGGCTACACCTTC.

This sequence joins TRBV6-5 and TRBJ1-2; unclear D gene. Germline CDR1 reads MNHEY; CDR2 reads SVGAGI. Trimming shortened V by 0 bases and J by 2 bases, and 7 bases separated the two germline ends. This CDR3 is built from 14 residues. CDR3 coding DNA: TGTGCCAGCAGTTACTCGGGCAGCAACTATGGCTACACCTTC. It is translated as CASSYSGSNYGYTF.

This clonotype has only a few counts. The chain couples TRBV20-1 to TRBJ1-1; D is possibly TRBD1 (5 bases). The V end was cut by 4 bases, the J end by 1 base, with 10 bases between. The V gene's germline CDR1 is DFQATT and CDR2 SNEGSKA (reference sequence). The CDR3 length is 13 residues. Here the CDR3 reads CSATLTENTEAFF. The CDR3 DNA reads TGCAGTGCTACGCTGACAGAGAACACTGAAGCTTTCTTT.

This sequence joins TRBV30 and TRBJ2-5, with 8 positions matching TRBD1. Germline CDR1 is GTSNPN and CDR2 is SVGIG (reference sequence). With V trimmed by 0 bases and J by 4 bases, 7 bases remained unmatched. This CDR3 is built from 15 residues. The CDR3 loop reads CAWSVEDRERETQYF. CDR3 DNA: TGTGCCTGGAGTGTTGAGGACAGGGAGAGAGAGACCCAGTACTTC.

The J gene is TRBJ2-2, the V gene TRBV25-1; D is unresolved. Trimming left V 1 base short and J 6 bases short, with 3 bases between. Germline CDR1 MGHDK, CDR2 SYGVNS. The CDR3 spans 12 residues. The DNA of the CDR3 is TGTGCCAGCAGTGAATTGCCCGGGGAGCTGTTTTTT. It translates to CASSELPGELFF. The variable domain in full, with the rest retrieved from reference TRBV25-1 and TRBJ2-2, is EADIYQTPRYLVIGTGKKITLECSQTMGHDKMYWYQQDPGMELHLIHYSYGVNSTEKGDLSSESTVSRIRTEHFPLTLESARPSHTSQYLCASSELPGELFFGEGSRLTVL.

V gene TRBV7-2 combines with J gene TRBJ2-7, with 7 bases aligning to TRBD1. Germline loops: CDR1 SGHTA, CDR2 FQGNSA. V was clipped by 5 bases and J by 2 bases; unmatched bases: 9. The CDR3 runs to 15 residues. CDR3: CASSTGQTGTYEQYF. In nucleotides, the CDR3 is TGTGCCAGCAGCACGGGACAGACGGGAACCTACGAGCAGTACTTC. The complete variable domain, with remaining parts taken from reference TRBV7-2 and TRBJ2-7, reads GAGVSQSPSNKVTEKGKDVELRCDPISGHTALYWYRQSLGQGLEFLIYFQGNSAPDKSGLPSDRFSAERTGGSVSTLTIQRTQQEDSAVYLCASSTGQTGTYEQYFGPGTRLTVT.

Note on this clonotype: The junction differs from germline at one of its ends, possibly a read error. V gene TRBV28 combines with J gene TRBJ2-2; TRBD1 agrees at 7 bases. CDR1 is MDHEN and CDR2 is SYDVKM in the germline V gene. The CDR3 runs to 13 residues. The CDR3 coding sequence is TGTGCCGGCCGGGACAGAAACACCGGGGATCTGTTTTTT. Its protein product is CAGRDRNTGDLFF. Full variable domain (missing parts from reference TRBV28 and TRBJ2-2): DVKVTQSSRYLVKRTGEKVFLECVQDMDHENMFWYRQDPGLGLRLIYFSYDVKMKEKGDIPEGYSVSREKKERFSLILESASTNQTSMYLCAGRDRNTGDLFFGEGSRLTVL.

The genes are TRBV27 and TRBJ1-1, with D maybe TRBD1 (5 bases). The CDR3 spans 16 residues. CDR1 and CDR2 (germline): MNHEY, SMNVEV (reference sequence). V was shortened by 1 base and J by 3 bases, with 15 bases between the two germline ends. CDR3 DNA: TGTGCCAGCAGTTTATGGGGGGAAACGTGGGACACTGAAGCTTTCTTT. Encoded protein: CASSLWGETWDTEAFF.

This clonotype came up a few times. V is TRBV6-5 and J is TRBJ1-1; D remains unclear. Trimming left V 4 bases short and J 2 bases short, with 8 bases between. This CDR3 has 13 amino acids. From germline, CDR1 is MNHEY and CDR2 SVGAGI. The CDR3 DNA is TGTGCCAGCAGTTGGGGTCCTAACACTGAAGCTTTCTTT. Amino acid sequence: CASSWGPNTEAFF.

The rearrangement links TRBV7-6 to TRBJ2-7; the match to TRBD2 covers 7 bases. V was clipped by 1 base and J by 3 bases; unmatched bases: 3. Per the germline V gene, CDR1 is SGHVS and CDR2 is FNYEAQ. This CDR3 spans 14 amino acids. CDR3 DNA: TGTGCCAGCAGCTTAGTGGCGGGAGTCTACGAGCAGTACTTC. It is translated as CASSLVAGVYEQYF.

This clonotype was counted between two and nine times. The chain carries TRBV28 and TRBJ1-4; weak D call: TRBD1 (5 bases). The CDR3 contains 14 residues. V was clipped by 8 bases and J by 7 bases, with 17 bases between them. Germline V gene lookup returns CDR1 MDHEN and CDR2 SYDVKM. CDR3 protein: CASFQGMGGEKLFF. The CDR3 DNA reads as TGTGCCAGCTTCCAGGGAATGGGGGGTGAAAAACTGTTTTTT.

The sample holds a few counts of this clonotype. The chain is built from TRBV7-3 and TRBJ2-2; 8 bases align to TRBD2. Unmatched junction bases numbered 17, after V lost 3 bases and J lost 5 bases. The CDR3 sequence is 19 residues long. Germline assignment: CDR1 SGHTA and CDR2 FQGTGA. CDR3 coding DNA: TGTGCCAGCAGCTTCTTTTCCCGGGGGGGCCAAATCTCAACCGGGGAGCTGTTTTTT. Protein product: CASSFFSRGGQISTGELFF.